The present TCR beta chain was sequenced within a study of blood T cell repertoires in COVID-19. Study-level information: From T cells, B-cell-depleted T cells, or PBMCs came the material, which was cDNA or gDNA.

Authors' analysis steps: Estimation of nucleated cell counts relied on the amplification of reference gene primers. Sequencing used immunoSEQ multiplex PCR; TCRdb keeps in-frame clones, though not all of them. V, J and clone size derive from that table, while D and trimming were established from the DNA sequence. The data show about 180,000 clones, with 87% seen just once and around 1.5% held by the top ten. Germline values: CDR1 LNHNV, CDR2 YYDKDF (reference sequence). The CDR3 sequence is 14 residues long. The V end lost 7 bases, the J end lost 7 bases, and 19 bases lay between the germline ends. In this sample, this clone turned up once.

The sequencing input was peripheral blood. The TCR sequence derives from a woman in her 50s with acute or convalescent COVID-19. The V call is TRBV15, the J call TRBJ1-2; D might be TRBD1 (5 bases). For the CDR3, the DNA is TGTGCCACCACCCCTGACATAGGGGCAGGTGGCTACACCTTC. Protein sequence: CATTPDIGAGGYTF.